What follows are 22 T cell receptor beta chains derived from one specimen sequenced in a study of shared clonotypes between healthy human individuals. CD45RO-negative cells were positively selected for CCR7, leaving out terminally differentiated effector memory CD45RA+ cells. Data came from immunoSEQ multiplex PCR; TCRdb stores just in-frame clones and leaves some out. The repertoire holds about 650,000 clones, with roughly 95% as singletons. Sample: naive CD8+ T cells sorted from blood. These receptors originate from a woman younger than 45 in good health.

The chain has TRBV27 and TRBJ1-2; 9 nucleotides agree with TRBD1. This CDR3 spans 15 amino acids. The germline gives CDR1 MNHEY, CDR2 SMNVEV (reference sequence). The junction had 8 bases not matched to a gene; V was cut back by 6 bases and J by 3 bases. CDR3 nucleotides: TGTGCCAGCAGCCCTTTTACAGGGGGCGACTATGGCTACACCTTC. Its protein product is CASSPFTGGDYGYTF.

The chain has TRBV13 and TRBJ1-2, with 7 bases aligning to TRBD1. CDR1 PRHDT and CDR2 FYEKMQ come from the germline V gene (reference sequence). V was pared by 1 base and J by 0 bases, with 2 bases of the junction left unmatched. The CDR3 is 15 amino acids. The CDR3 DNA follows: TGTGCCAGCAGCTTAGAGGGGGCGGCTAACTATGGCTACACCTTC. Protein: CASSLEGAANYGYTF.

This chain joins TRBV5-4 and TRBJ2-7; D unresolved. CDR3 size: 12 residues. V lost 4 bases, J lost 2 bases, and 7 bases lay in between. Germline CDR1 SGHNT, CDR2 YYREEE (reference sequence). CDR3 region: CASSIAPYEQYF. The CDR3 region has the DNA TGTGCCAGCAGCATTGCTCCCTACGAGCAGTACTTC.

The chain joins TRBV27 to TRBJ1-1; D call uncertain. The length of the CDR3 is 14 residues. CDR1 and CDR2 from the germline V gene are MNHEY and SMNVEV (reference sequence). V dropped 8 bases and J dropped 0 bases, with 13 bases sitting between them. DNA of the CDR3: TGTGCCAGCCGGGTGGGGATAGTGAACACTGAAGCTTTCTTT. It yields the protein CASRVGIVNTEAFF.

Details on this clone: Other DNA sequences from this sample encode an identical CDR3 as well. The V gene is TRBV10-3, the J gene TRBJ2-7, with a weak D call TRBD2 (5 bases). V was pared by 0 bases and J by 0 bases, with 9 bases between. Germline CDR1 is ENHRY and CDR2 is SYGVKD. The CDR3 contains 15 residues. CDR3 in DNA: TGTGCCATCAGTGAGTCTGGGGAGCCCTCCTACGAGCAGTACTTC. It translates to CAISESGEPSYEQYF.

The chain has TRBV6-5 and TRBJ2-1, with TRBD2 matching 12 bases. V lost 2 bases, J lost 10 bases, and 3 bases stayed unmatched. CDR3 size: 14 residues. Germline V gives CDR1 MNHEY, CDR2 SVGAGI. The CDR3 spells CASSYELAGGEQFF. CDR3 DNA: TGTGCCAGCAGTTACGAGCTAGCGGGAGGGGAGCAGTTCTTC.

The chain is built from TRBV6-1 and TRBJ2-3, with TRBD1 matching 10 bases. This CDR3 spans 15 amino acids. Germline CDR1 is MNHNS and CDR2 is SASEGT. Trimming removed 5 bases from V and 1 base from J; junction bases left unmatched: 3. The CDR3 DNA is TGTGCCAGCAGTTCTGGGACAGGGGGCACAGATACGCAGTATTTT. This gives the protein CASSSGTGGTDTQYF.

A single count supports this clone. The rearrangement uses TRBV15 and TRBJ1-2; D is ambiguous. Looked up from germline, CDR1 is LNHNV and CDR2 is YYDKDF (reference sequence). V was cut by 0 bases and J by 10 bases, with 6 bases left in between. The CDR3 is 11 amino acids. This chain's CDR3 is CATSRDGVYTF. The CDR3 region has the DNA TGTGCCACCAGCAGAGATGGAGTCTACACCTTC.

The V and J genes are TRBV10-1 and TRBJ2-1, with 8 bases matching TRBD1. Germline V gene data show CDR1 as WNHNN and CDR2 as SYGVQD (reference sequence). There are 13 residues in the CDR3. With 5 bases clipped from V and 8 bases from J, the junction kept 5 bases outside the gene matches. The CDR3 region is CASSSDRDYEQFF. CDR3 sequence (DNA): TGCGCCAGCAGTTCGGACAGGGATTATGAGCAGTTCTTC.

The chain employs TRBV4-2 and TRBJ1-6, with 9 bases lining up with TRBD1. The CDR3 consists of 16 residues. Germline V gene data show CDR1 as LGHNA and CDR2 as YNFKEQ. The junction had 6 bases not matched to a gene; V was cut back by 0 bases and J by 9 bases. The CDR3 coding sequence is TGTGCCAGCAGCCAAGAACAGGGACAGGGTGGTTCACCCCTCCACTTT. Translating it yields CASSQEQGQGGSPLHF.

V gene TRBV27 combines with J gene TRBJ2-1, with 10 bases fitting TRBD2. The V segment lost 8 bases and the J segment 8 bases; nucleotides outside the gene matches: 6. Germline V gene lookup returns CDR1 MNHEY and CDR2 SMNVEV (reference sequence). The length of the CDR3 is 13 residues. The CDR3 region has the DNA TGTGCCAGCCACAGCGGGAGGGCCGATGAGCAGTTCTTC. Translating gives CASHSGRADEQFF.

The chain uses TRBV19 and TRBJ2-7; 11 bases are shared with TRBD2. J gave up 6 bases and V 7 bases, and 8 bases lay outside the gene matches. Germline CDR1 and CDR2: LNHDA and SQIVND (reference sequence). This CDR3 contains 14 residues. The CDR3: CASTPTGTSGEQYF. The CDR3 nucleotides are TGTGCCAGTACCCCCACCGGGACTAGCGGCGAGCAGTACTTC.

The gene calls are TRBV6-5 and TRBJ1-2; 10 nucleotides agree with TRBD1. This CDR3 is 13 amino acids long. In germline, CDR1 is MNHEY, CDR2 SVGAGI. J gave up 8 bases and V 5 bases, and 5 bases lay outside the gene matches. The CDR3 sequence: CASSPGQGNGYTF. The CDR3 DNA sequence: TGTGCCAGCAGTCCGGGACAGGGGAACGGCTACACCTTC.

This clone was picked up one time. This chain links TRBV2 with TRBJ2-7; D is ambiguous. In germline, CDR1 is SNHLY, CDR2 FYNNEI. This CDR3 comprises 13 residues. Trimming removed 0 bases at V and 3 bases at J, with 6 bases between. The CDR3 spells CASSEAGDYEQYF. CDR3 coding DNA: TGTGCCAGCAGTGAAGCGGGCGACTACGAGCAGTACTTC.

As DNA, the CDR3 is TGTGCCAGTAGTGTCCGGGACACAAATCAGCCCCAGCATTTT. This codes for CASSVRDTNQPQHF. The chain links TRBV19 to TRBJ1-5; TRBD1 is a possible D gene (6 bases). V was pared by 5 bases and J by 4 bases, with 12 bases between. Germline loops: CDR1 LNHDA, CDR2 SQIVND (reference sequence). The CDR3 is 14 residues long.

The CDR3 DNA reads as TGTGCCAGGCGAGGGGGACATGCTAATGAAAAACTGTTTTTT. Translating it yields CARRGGHANEKLFF. The gene calls are TRBV27 and TRBJ1-4; weak D call: TRBD1 (6 bases). Trimming took off 9 bases at V and 3 bases at J, with 14 bases between the two ends. CDR1 is MNHEY, CDR2 SMNVEV, per germline (reference sequence). CDR3 length: 14 amino acids.

V gene TRBV6-5 combines with J gene TRBJ1-1; tentatively, D is TRBD1 (5 bases). The germline V gene encodes CDR1 MNHEY and CDR2 SVGAGI. Trimming shortened V by 3 bases and J by 5 bases, and 19 bases separated the two germline ends. CDR3 length equals 16 residues. In DNA form, the CDR3 reads TGTGCCAGCAGTTATGCGCCAGCTTTAGGGGCGACTGAAGCTTTCTTT. It codes for CASSYAPALGATEAFF.

The V call is TRBV2, the J call TRBJ2-5, with 8 bases identical to TRBD1. The CDR3 extends over 13 amino acids. J lost 0 bases, V lost 6 bases, and 0 bases had no gene match. The V gene's germline CDR1 is SNHLY and CDR2 FYNNEI. CDR3 amino acids: CASRGQDQETQYF. The CDR3 DNA reads TGTGCCAGCAGGGGACAGGACCAAGAGACCCAGTACTTC.

This clone was found once. The V call is TRBV28, the J call TRBJ1-6; D might be TRBD1 (5 bases). Germline V gene lookup returns CDR1 MDHEN and CDR2 SYDVKM. There are 14 residues in the CDR3. With 1 base removed from V and 8 bases from J, the gap between germline ends came to 9 bases. Here the CDR3 DNA reads TGTGCCAGCAGTTTATCGGGGGGATATTCACCCCTCCACTTT. Translated, it gives CASSLSGGYSPLHF.

Only one count was recorded for this clone. The V call is TRBV28, the J call TRBJ2-2; maybe TRBD2 (6 bases). This CDR3 contains 16 residues. Trimming removed 5 bases at V and 5 bases at J, with 18 bases between. Germline V gene sequence: CDR1 MDHEN, CDR2 SYDVKM. CDR3 nucleotide sequence: TGTGCCAGCAGTCACATTCCGGGACTTCGAACCGGGGAGCTGTTTTTT. Residues: CASSHIPGLRTGELFF.

J is TRBJ2-5 and V is TRBV5-4; unclear D gene. Deletions cut 0 bases from V and 3 bases from J, with 12 bases between. Germline CDR1 SGHNT, CDR2 YYREEE (reference sequence). This CDR3 has 15 residues. CDR3 sequence (DNA): TGTGCCAGCAGCTTGGTAGGGTCAGGCGAAGAGACCCAGTACTTC. Translated: CASSLVGSGEETQYF.

CDR3 in DNA: TGTGCCAGCAGCTCCCCCAGCTCGAATGAGCAGTTCTTC. This codes for CASSSPSSNEQFF. The chain recombines TRBV11-2 with TRBJ2-1; D not resolved. Germline V gene sequence: CDR1 SGHAT, CDR2 FQNNGV. The CDR3 sequence is 13 residues long. V shed 4 bases and J shed 7 bases, with 11 bases lying between them.